This is a list of T cell receptor beta chains from one sample in a study of blood T cells in healthy people across ages. TCRdb redid the calling of the 5' RACE reads with MiXCR, one entry per CDR3 protein. The table has some 1.6 million distinct CDR3 sequences, roughly 30% seen once; the top ten hold about 11%. Sequences were obtained from blood. These receptors were collected from a woman aged 25 to 39 in good health. Each CDR3 is given with its conserved first and last residue. Fields, in order: CDR3 protein, J gene, V gene, clone size. Where a row states a size, it is once, few, many or the class of an expanded clone; other rows omit it.

CDR3 protein: CASFPPDEDTQYF; J gene: TRBJ2-3; V gene: TRBV5-1; clone size: .
CDR3 protein: CAISNGDYGYTF; J gene: TRBJ1-2; V gene: TRBV10-3; clone size: many
CDR3 protein: CASSQLGVAFF; J gene: TRBJ1-1; V gene: TRBV4-1; clone size: few
CDR3 protein: CASSLPRDWLEETQYF; J gene: .; V gene: TRBV7-9; clone size: .
CDR3 protein: CASGLAGGGNEQFF; J gene: TRBJ2-1; V gene: TRBV10-3; clone size: .
CDR3 protein: CAISERDSNEQYF; J gene: TRBJ2-7; V gene: TRBV10-3; clone size: .
CDR3 protein: CASSSGTSGRTYEQYF; J gene: TRBJ2-7; V gene: TRBV18; clone size: .
CDR3 protein: CATSDLAGAFHEQFF; J gene: TRBJ2-1; V gene: TRBV24-1; clone size: few
CDR3 protein: CASSQEFRTAYEQYF; J gene: TRBJ2-7; V gene: TRBV4-1; clone size: .
CDR3 protein: CASSYSTTSGNYEQYF; J gene: .; V gene: TRBV6-2/TRBV6-3; clone size: .
CDR3 protein: CASSPEWVYNEQFF; J gene: TRBJ2-1; V gene: TRBV4-1; clone size: .
CDR3 protein: CASSFRLAGGQLDEQCF; J gene: TRBJ2-7; V gene: TRBV27; clone size: .
CDR3 protein: CASNAPGTSRVEQFF; J gene: TRBJ2-1; V gene: TRBV4-1; clone size: many
CDR3 protein: CASMYRGLGEQYF; J gene: .; V gene: TRBV2; clone size: .
CDR3 protein: CASSQVQGGSVGANVLTF; J gene: TRBJ2-6; V gene: TRBV14; clone size: .
CDR3 protein: CASSQGQQENTEAFF; J gene: TRBJ1-1; V gene: TRBV4-2; clone size: .
CDR3 protein: CATSDFTDTQYF; J gene: TRBJ2-3; V gene: TRBV24-1; clone size: few
CDR3 protein: CAWSLAFQETQYF; J gene: TRBJ2-5; V gene: TRBV30; clone size: .
CDR3 protein: CASSQVVGFSYEQYF; J gene: TRBJ2-7; V gene: TRBV14; clone size: once
CDR3 protein: CASSLARAGGYTDTQYF; J gene: TRBJ2-3; V gene: TRBV7-8; clone size: many
CDR3 protein: CSARDSSPGTYEQYF; J gene: TRBJ2-7; V gene: TRBV20-1; clone size: few
CDR3 protein: CASGGGYTDTQYF; J gene: TRBJ2-3; V gene: TRBV27; clone size: many
CDR3 protein: CASSLRIAGNTEAFF; J gene: TRBJ1-1; V gene: TRBV7-9; clone size: .
CDR3 protein: CASSQDSGAGMYSNQPQHF; J gene: TRBJ1-5; V gene: TRBV4-1; clone size: .
CDR3 protein: CASRVGGGYGYTF; J gene: TRBJ1-2; V gene: TRBV3-1; clone size: .
CDR3 protein: CASSLAVTGGYNEQFF; J gene: TRBJ2-1; V gene: TRBV5-6; clone size: .
CDR3 protein: CAWSVPGWKQYF; J gene: TRBJ2-7; V gene: TRBV30; clone size: few
CDR3 protein: CSASDPRDREPRGTEAFF; J gene: TRBJ1-1; V gene: TRBV20-1; clone size: .
CDR3 protein: CASSSYLAGAYEQYF; J gene: TRBJ2-7; V gene: TRBV6-2/TRBV6-3; clone size: .
CDR3 protein: CASSQNLEAFF; J gene: TRBJ1-1; V gene: TRBV6-5; clone size: few
CDR3 protein: CATAPRDTPVQYF; J gene: TRBJ2-4; V gene: TRBV6-6; clone size: .
CDR3 protein: CASSFGVNGDEQYF; J gene: TRBJ2-7; V gene: TRBV12-3/TRBV12-4; clone size: .
CDR3 protein: CASSFQKGNHEQFF; J gene: TRBJ2-1; V gene: TRBV12-3/TRBV12-4; clone size: .
CDR3 protein: CAIRESGFGDEQFF; J gene: TRBJ2-1; V gene: TRBV10-3; clone size: .
CDR3 protein: CASSYFSYEQYF; J gene: TRBJ2-7; V gene: TRBV6-2/TRBV6-3; clone size: .
CDR3 protein: CASSAEGQGAYEQYF; J gene: TRBJ2-7; V gene: TRBV2; clone size: .
CDR3 protein: CSARSDGDQPQHF; J gene: TRBJ1-5; V gene: TRBV20-1; clone size: .
CDR3 protein: CASSLKLRNTEAFF; J gene: TRBJ1-1; V gene: TRBV5-1; clone size: few
CDR3 protein: CASSYDPSGSSGELFF; J gene: TRBJ2-2; V gene: TRBV6-6; clone size: few
CDR3 protein: CASSQLFGGHYNEQFF; J gene: TRBJ2-1; V gene: TRBV4-2; clone size: few
CDR3 protein: CSARTGTGVFNQPQHF; J gene: TRBJ1-5; V gene: TRBV20-1; clone size: few
CDR3 protein: CSVDTGKVDTEAFF; J gene: TRBJ1-1; V gene: TRBV29-1; clone size: few
CDR3 protein: CASSLRSADRGYTF; J gene: TRBJ1-2; V gene: TRBV7-2; clone size: .
CDR3 protein: CASSLGSGSRGQYF; J gene: TRBJ2-7; V gene: TRBV5-1; clone size: .
CDR3 protein: CASSSPDRELAKNIQYF; J gene: TRBJ2-4; V gene: TRBV7-9; clone size: .
CDR3 protein: CSVDQGVYTEAFF; J gene: TRBJ1-1; V gene: TRBV29-1; clone size: few